This T cell receptor (beta chain) was sequenced for a study of regulatory and conventional T cells in RAG deficiency. This CDR3 has 13 amino acids. The V gene's germline CDR1 is MNHNS and CDR2 SASEGT. V lost 7 bases, J lost 4 bases, and 13 bases lay in between. Profiling relied on immunoSEQ multiplex PCR, and the TCRdb table lists in-frame clones only, not all of them. The sample contains about 34,000 clones, about 78% of which appear only once. Regarding the study as a whole: RAG-deficient patients showed markedly lower Shannon entropy and higher Simpson indices than control T-cell subsets. Patient subsets had shorter CDR3s; Omenn Treg-Tconv overlap exceeded 75%.

For this clone: Its antigen is unidentified.

Blood CD4+ CD25-low CD127-high conventional T cells supplied the genomic DNA template. The sample was also reused in another study, on regulatory T cells. As reported in that work: The primer mix had 52 TRBV and 13 TRBJ primers. Patient repertoires had restricted TRB V-J pairs and skewed V and J usage, most in Tregs.

This chain uses TRBV6-1 with TRBJ2-5; maybe TRBD1 (6 bases). The sample taken for sequencing was CD4+ effector T cells sorted from blood. The receptor comes from a human donor in good health. The CDR3 region is CASKPPGVETQYF. The CDR3 DNA sequence: TGTGCCAGCAAACCCCCAGGGGTAGAGACCCAGTACTTC.